The clone carrying this T cell receptor (beta chain) appeared a few times. Its specificity is not known. The sample originates from a study of OX40 agonist ivuxolimab in advanced cancers. Background on the study: The group had a mean age of roughly 56 years, ranged from about 23 to 85, and was 82.7% male. Study observations and caveats: In the expanded peripheral T cells, antigen specificity was never determined.

V lost 6 bases, J lost 8 bases, and 13 bases lay in between. The germline V gene has CDR1 MDHEN and CDR2 SYDVKM. This CDR3 has 12 amino acids. Produced via immunoSEQ multiplex PCR; TCRdb's table is partial and in-frame only. Of approximately 50,000 clones detected, 80% appear once; the ten largest clones hold 3% to 5%. The chain combines TRBV28 with TRBJ1-2; D unclear. The sample was CD4+ or CD8+ T cells sorted from blood, taken in a trial of the OX40 agonist ivuxolimab. The TCR originated in an adult with an advanced solid tumor such as melanoma, head and neck, liver or kidney cancer. CDR3 residues: CASSPRREGYTF. DNA for the CDR3: TGTGCCAGCAGCCCCCGCCGGGAAGGCTACACCTTC.